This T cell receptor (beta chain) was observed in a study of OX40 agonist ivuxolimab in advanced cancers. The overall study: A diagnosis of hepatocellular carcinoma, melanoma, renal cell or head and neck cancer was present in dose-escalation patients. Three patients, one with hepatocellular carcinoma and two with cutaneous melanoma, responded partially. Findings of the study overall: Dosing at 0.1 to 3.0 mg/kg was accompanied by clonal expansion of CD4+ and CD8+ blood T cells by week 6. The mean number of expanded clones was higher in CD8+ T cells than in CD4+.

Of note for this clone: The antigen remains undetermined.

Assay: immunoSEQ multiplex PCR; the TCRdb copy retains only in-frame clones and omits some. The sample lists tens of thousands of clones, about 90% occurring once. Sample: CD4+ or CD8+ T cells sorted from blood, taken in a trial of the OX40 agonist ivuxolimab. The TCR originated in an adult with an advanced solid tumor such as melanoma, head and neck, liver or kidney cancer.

CDR3 in amino acids: CASSFRSGYKAFF. The CDR3 DNA is TGTGCCAGCAGTTTTCGATCAGGGTATAAGGCTTTCTTT. The chain has TRBV28 and TRBJ1-1; D is perhaps TRBD1 (5 bases). Germline V CDR1 and CDR2: MDHEN, SYDVKM. The germline V and J ends were trimmed by 3 bases and 11 bases, with 16 bases remaining between them. CDR3 length equals 13 residues.